Described below is a single T cell receptor beta chain sequence and its context. Its antigen remains undetermined. The input lacks base qualities; no much larger clone sits a single base away. TCRbeta CDR3 regions were amplified from genomic DNA using the immunoSEQ Assay, a bias-controlled multiplex PCR. On the study's bioinformatics: The number of nucleated cells in each sample was estimated by amplification of reference gene primers within the assay. Sequence reads were collapsed and filtered to measure the absolute abundance of every unique TCRbeta CDR3 rearrangement. For each sample, productive Simpson clonality was calculated as the square root of Simpson's diversity index over productive rearrangements. The table comes from immuneACCESS by way of TCRdb, which keeps in-frame sequences with V and J called. Part of the clones is missing from these tables; in studies checked, under half for an unresolved V gene and the rest for unknown reasons. The D gene and trimming were derived from the DNA, and the V and J assignments and clone size from that table. In all, the sample holds 85,000 to 130,000 clones, and just under 95% of those were seen once. The ten most abundant clones make up around 5.7% of the sample.

These data originate in a study of blood T cell repertoires in COVID-19 (dated by TCRdb to the early 2020s). Regarding the study in general: Samples covering the acute and convalescent phases of COVID-19 were provided by collaborators in the United States, Italy and Spain. The material from the prospective study consisted of cDNA or gDNA derived from T cells, B-cell-depleted T cells, or PBMCs. Subjects who had been exposed to COVID-19, were actively infected with it, or had recovered from it provided the deeply sampled blood TCRbeta repertoires that made up the dataset. The repertoires were released in a freely available public database meant as a resource for research on the immune response to SARS-CoV-2. Samples came from the ongoing ImmuneRACE study (first 160 participants) plus 1,254 subjects from 6 global collaborators. Sample metadata almost always included a de-identified subject ID, COVID-19 status, age in years and sex. Where HLA class I and class II types were available, the types were taken from metadata supplied by the sample provider, not from assay-based typing.

Beyond this particular receptor, the publication reports: Clinical and demographic metadata were provided uncurated, with the amount varying by source and participant.

From cysteine to phenylalanine, the CDR3 is 13 amino acids long. Only the CDR3 portion is preserved as DNA: 39 bases, with reading frame beginning at the first base. Sequences SGHVS (CDR1) and FQNEAQ (CDR2) are obtained from the germline V gene. V loses 6 bases, J loses 3 bases, and the germline ends lie 11 bases apart. Whole blood was collected in K2EDTA tubes by collaborating institutions according to the institutions' own protocols. Collaborator samples were shipped for TCRbeta analysis as frozen whole blood, isolated PBMCs, or DNA extracted from either sample type. The source material was peripheral blood. The TCR sequence derives from a man in his 70s with acute or convalescent COVID-19. The rearranged segments are TRBV7-8 and TRBJ1-1; no D gene call is confident. In nucleotides, the sequence is TGTGCCAGCAGACCTTACTACGACACTGAAGCTTTCTTT. This sequence encodes CASRPYYDTEAFF.